This entry is about one T cell receptor beta chain. Its antigen remains unknown. These data are taken from a study of post-analysis software for immune sequencing data. Overall study context: The disease courses covered relapsing-remitting, secondary progressive and progressive-relapsing multiple sclerosis.

Study-wide findings and caveats: Strong co-clustering by F measure was evident for samples that had been prepared in the same batch. Normalized Chao1 diversity was significantly lower in multiple sclerosis patients than in controls. Patients showed TRBV5-6, TRBV5-1 and TRBV20-1 among four to six TRBV segments more frequent than in controls.

This CDR3 region has 16 residues. Libraries were made from TCR beta cDNA, and they carried unique molecular identifiers. TCRdb fed the PCR reads into MiXCR, producing one record per CDR3 protein. The data hold 600,000 to 700,000 distinct CDR3 sequences, with more than 50% observed a single time. V usage is TRBV12-3 or TRBV12-4 and J usage is TRBJ2-7; possibly TRBD1 for D (6 bases). TRBJ2-5 explains the end of the DNA better; the J call may be wrong. This sequence was found in a girl aged 2-9 years with multiple sclerosis. Sequencing was done on a sample of blood. The CDR3 protein is CASSLQSWGRGETQYF. The CDR3 DNA is TGTGCCAGCAGTTTACAGTCATGGGGGCGTGGGGAGACCCAGTACTTC.